One sample yielded the 27 T cell receptor beta chains listed below, sequenced in a study of T cell responses to AZD1222 COVID-19 vaccine. Using immunoSEQ multiplex PCR, the repertoire was profiled, and TCRdb retains in-frame clones only, with some absent. Among around 140,000 clones listed, approximately 90% were seen once. The specimen comprised peripheral blood, sampled 28 days after the second AZD1222 dose. These receptor sequences come from an adult who received the AZD1222 COVID-19 vaccine.

This chain uses TRBV28 with TRBJ2-3, with TRBD1 matching over 7 bases. CDR1 and CDR2 from the germline V gene are MDHEN and SYDVKM. This CDR3 is 14 amino acids long. V gave up 5 bases and J gave up 5 bases; unmatched junction bases: 7. CDR3 in amino acids: CASSRQGNRDTQYF. The DNA for the CDR3 is TGTGCCAGCAGTCGACAGGGAAATCGAGATACGCAGTATTTT. The full variable domain, with the rest looked up from reference TRBV28 and TRBJ2-3, is DVKVTQSSRYLVKRTGEKVFLECVQDMDHENMFWYRQDPGLGLRLIYFSYDVKMKEKGDIPEGYSVSREKKERFSLILESASTNQTSMYLCASSRQGNRDTQYFGPGTRLTVL.

This clone has a single count. The chain has TRBV11-3 and TRBJ1-1; perhaps TRBD1 as D (5 bases). The germline CDR1 and CDR2 sequences are SGHNT and YENEEA. V was trimmed by 1 base and J by 1 base, leaving 10 bases between them. This CDR3 has 15 residues. As DNA, the CDR3 is TGTGCCAGCAGCTTAGTCGGTCAGGGGAACACTGAAGCTTTCTTT. Translated, it gives CASSLVGQGNTEAFF.

The chain uses TRBV6-5 and TRBJ2-2, with D unresolved. V lost 4 bases and J lost 7, with 4 bases in between. CDR3 length equals 11 residues. CDR1 is MNHEY, CDR2 SVGAGI, per germline. The DNA for the CDR3 is TGTGCCAGCAGTTTCTTCGGGGAGCTGTTTTTT. It is translated as CASSFFGELFF.

The J gene is TRBJ1-5, the V gene TRBV28; D uncertain. The CDR3 loop spans 14 amino acids. The V end was cut by 2 bases, the J end by 3 bases, with 8 bases between. CDR1 is MDHEN, CDR2 SYDVKM, per germline. The CDR3 nucleotides read TGTGCCAGCAGTTTAAAACCAAACAATCAGCCCCAGCATTTT. Protein product: CASSLKPNNQPQHF.

In this sample, this clone turned up a few times. This chain links TRBV19 with TRBJ2-3, with 7 bases aligning to TRBD2. The CDR3 is 13 amino acids. Trimming at V came to 6 bases and at J to 6 bases, leaving 6 bases not matched to a gene. Germline-derived CDR1 and CDR2 are LNHDA and SQIVND (reference sequence). DNA of the CDR3: TGTGCCAGTAGCTCAGGACTAGACGATACGCAGTATTTT. It translates to CASSSGLDDTQYF.

The V and J genes are TRBV7-2 and TRBJ1-6, with D unclear. The germline CDR1 and CDR2 sequences are SGHTA and FQGNSA. The V and J ends lost 5 bases and 2 bases respectively, with 10 bases between them. The CDR3 is 15 residues long. The CDR3 region is CASSLPGTYNSPLHF. In DNA form, the CDR3 reads TGTGCCAGCAGCCTCCCCGGTACCTATAATTCACCCCTCCACTTT.

This clone was recorded a few times. The junction departs from germline at one end; a sequencing error may be responsible. The chain recombines TRBV7-2 with TRBJ2-5; the match to TRBD2 covers 14 bases. This CDR3 has 15 amino acids. The germline V gene has CDR1 SGHTA and CDR2 FQGNSA. This chain's CDR3 is CASSSSGTSGSIANF. As DNA, the CDR3 is TGTGCCAGCAGCTCTTCCGGGACTAGCGGGAGCATAGCGAACTTC.

V is TRBV6-2 or TRBV6-3 and J is TRBJ1-1, with no clear D. The CDR3 extends over 14 amino acids. Trimming took 6 bases from V and 3 from J, leaving 14 bases between them. Germline CDR1 is MNHEY and CDR2 is SVGEGT. This chain's CDR3 is CASSLRSPYTEAFF. The CDR3 DNA sequence: TGTGCCAGCAGCCTCCGTTCACCCTACACTGAAGCTTTCTTT.

The chain carries TRBV15 and TRBJ2-7, with D unclear. V shed 4 bases and J shed 5 bases, with 18 bases lying between them. The CDR3 covers 15 residues. From germline, CDR1 is LNHNV and CDR2 YYDKDF (reference sequence). The CDR3, as DNA: TGTGCCACCAGCAAGCCCCTCTCGCGAAACCACGAGCAGTACTTC. Translating gives CATSKPLSRNHEQYF.

The chain recombines TRBV2 with TRBJ1-2, with D possibly matching TRBD1 (6 bases). Germline V CDR1 and CDR2: SNHLY, FYNNEI. With 0 bases removed from V and 4 bases from J, the gap between germline ends came to 15 bases. The CDR3 contains 16 residues. For the CDR3, the DNA is TGTGCCAGCAGTGAAGCGCTTCAGGGGTCTTTCTATGGCTACACCTTC. Protein: CASSEALQGSFYGYTF.

This clone was seen a handful of times. This rearrangement joins TRBV2 to TRBJ2-7; weak D call: TRBD1 (6 bases). V was trimmed by 6 bases and J by 9 bases, leaving 21 bases between them. This CDR3 contains 14 residues. The germline gives CDR1 SNHLY, CDR2 FYNNEI. The CDR3 DNA is TGTGCCAGCAGAGCCAGGGGCCCTCAGGATCGGCAGTACTTC. Protein: CASRARGPQDRQYF.

This chain connects TRBV6-2 or TRBV6-3 to TRBJ2-3, with D possibly being TRBD2 (6 bases). The CDR3 length is 14 residues. The germline V and J ends were trimmed by 6 bases and 6 bases, with 16 bases remaining between them. Looked up from germline, CDR1 is MNHEY and CDR2 is SVGEGT. CDR3 DNA: TGTGCCAGCAGCAAGCCCCCGGGGAGGGATACGCAGTATTTT. Translation: CASSKPPGRDTQYF.

The chain uses TRBV28 and TRBJ2-3, with 7 bases identical to TRBD1. Germline loops: CDR1 MDHEN, CDR2 SYDVKM. V was pared by 6 bases and J by 0 bases, with 6 bases of the junction left unmatched. The CDR3 length is 15 residues. CDR3 nucleotides: TGTGCCAGCAGGGCCGACAGGGCTAGCACAGATACGCAGTATTTT. It specifies CASRADRASTDTQYF.

The rearrangement uses TRBV7-2 and TRBJ2-7; maybe TRBD1 (6 bases). Germline assignment: CDR1 SGHTA and CDR2 FQGNSA. Trimming removed 1 base at V and 4 bases at J, with 17 bases between. This CDR3 spans 16 amino acids. This CDR3 is CASSLVGGGRAYEQYF. In nucleotides, the CDR3 is TGTGCCAGCAGCTTAGTTGGGGGCGGGCGGGCTTACGAGCAGTACTTC.

The CDR3 here is CASRLSGSGNTGELFF. DNA of the CDR3: TGTGCCAGCAGACTGAGCGGGAGCGGGAACACCGGGGAGCTGTTTTTT. This sequence joins TRBV11-2 and TRBJ2-2; 8 positions match TRBD2. CDR3 length equals 16 residues. The germline CDR1 and CDR2 sequences are SGHAT and FQNNGV. V gave up 6 bases and J gave up 1 base; unmatched junction bases: 7. The full variable domain, rest sourced from reference TRBV11-2 and TRBJ2-2, is EAGVAQSPRYKIIEKRQSVAFWCNPISGHATLYWYQQILGQGPKLLIQFQNNGVVDDSQLPKDRFSAERLKGVDSTLKIQPAKLEDSAVYLCASRLSGSGNTGELFFGEGSRLTVL.

This clone showed up just once. This chain links TRBV29-1 with TRBJ1-1, with TRBD1 identical over 7 bases. The CDR3 runs 13 residues. Trimming cost V 6 bases and J 1 base; bases outside gene matches: 5. CDR1 SQVTM and CDR2 ANQGSEA come from the germline V gene. The CDR3 reads CSVGWTGNTEAFF. In nucleotides, the CDR3 is TGCAGCGTCGGTTGGACAGGGAACACTGAAGCTTTCTTT.

The chain uses TRBV7-9 and TRBJ2-3, with 7 bases fitting TRBD1. Germline V gives CDR1 SEHNR, CDR2 FQNEAQ (reference sequence). The CDR3 loop spans 14 amino acids. J was trimmed by 9 bases and V by 0 bases; bases with no gene match: 6. CDR3 amino acids: CASSLAEGAKTQYF. DNA for the CDR3: TGTGCCAGCAGCTTAGCCGAGGGGGCTAAAACGCAGTATTTT.

This chain connects TRBV7-2 to TRBJ2-7; D perhaps matches TRBD2 (5 bases). Germline V gene data show CDR1 as SGHTA and CDR2 as FQGNSA. V was cut by 4 bases and J by 0 bases, with 25 bases left in between. The CDR3 sequence is 19 residues long. The CDR3 bases are TGTGCCAGCAGCTATCCCTCCCGAGGGCCAAAGAGGAGCTCCTACGAGCAGTACTTC. Its translation: CASSYPSRGPKRSSYEQYF.

This clone is a singleton in its sample. This rearrangement joins TRBV2 to TRBJ2-7, with 9 nucleotides matching TRBD2. Trimming at V came to 2 bases and at J to 4 bases, leaving 9 bases not matched to a gene. Germline CDR1 SNHLY, CDR2 FYNNEI. The CDR3 totals 16 residues. The CDR3 nucleotides read TGTGCCAGCAGTGAAATCGGCGGGAGGGCCTCTTACGAGCAGTACTTC. As protein: CASSEIGGRASYEQYF.

The rearrangement joins TRBV7-9 to TRBJ1-1; a possible D gene is TRBD1 (5 bases). There are 15 residues in the CDR3. Germline CDR1 is SEHNR and CDR2 is FQNEAQ (reference sequence). The germline V and J ends were trimmed by 2 bases and 0 bases, with 10 bases remaining between them. Written as DNA, the CDR3 is TGTGCCAGCAGCTTATTGGGAGGGGTGAACACTGAAGCTTTCTTT. Residues: CASSLLGGVNTEAFF.

The rearrangement joins TRBV29-1 to TRBJ2-7, with 9 positions matching TRBD1. V trimming: 8 bases; J trimming: 2 bases; junction bases outside the gene matches: 10. CDR3 length: 14 residues. Looked up from germline, CDR1 is SQVTM and CDR2 is ANQGSEA. CDR3 protein: CSPKPGQGPYEQYF. CDR3 DNA sequence: TGCAGCCCTAAACCGGGACAGGGTCCCTACGAGCAGTACTTC.

The rearrangement links TRBV4-3 to TRBJ2-3, with D maybe TRBD1 (5 bases). V lost 4 bases and J lost 0, with 11 bases in between. In germline, CDR1 is LGHNA, CDR2 YSLEER. CDR3 length equals 15 residues. The CDR3, as DNA: TGCGCCAGCAGCCTTTATCAGGGTAGCACAGATACGCAGTATTTT. It encodes CASSLYQGSTDTQYF.

The chain combines TRBV30 with TRBJ2-1; the match to TRBD2 covers 7 bases. V lost 7 bases, J lost 4 bases, and 16 bases stayed unmatched. This CDR3 is built from 16 residues. Germline CDR1 GTSNPN, CDR2 SVGIG (reference sequence). As DNA, the CDR3 is TGTGCCTACCTGGGGGGGAGCGGGGCGGGTTACAATGAGCAGTTCTTC. It codes for CAYLGGSGAGYNEQFF.

This chain connects TRBV11-2 to TRBJ2-1; the D is unclear. CDR1 is SGHAT, CDR2 FQNNGV, per germline. Trimming cost V 1 base and J 4 bases, with 5 bases left between them. The CDR3 sequence is 13 residues long. In nucleotides, the CDR3 is TGTGCCAGCAGCTTAGTCGGGTACAATGAGCAGTTCTTC. Translated, it gives CASSLVGYNEQFF.

CDR3 sequence: CASSPSAALSAFRLYGYTF. The DNA of the CDR3 is TGTGCCAGCAGCCCCTCCGCGGCCCTGAGTGCGTTTAGACTCTATGGCTACACCTTC. The V gene is TRBV2, the J gene TRBJ1-2, with no clear D. V was cut by 6 bases and J by 4 bases, with 30 bases left in between. The CDR3 runs 19 residues. Germline CDR1 is SNHLY and CDR2 is FYNNEI.

This chain joins TRBV7-6 and TRBJ2-5; the D gene is possibly TRBD2 (5 bases). Germline V gene sequence: CDR1 SGHVS, CDR2 FNYEAQ. The length of the CDR3 is 15 residues. V dropped 4 bases and J dropped 2 bases, with 14 bases sitting between them. CDR3 DNA sequence: TGTGCCAGCAGCTGGCTGAACGGGGAACAAGAGACCCAGTACTTC. Protein sequence: CASSWLNGEQETQYF.

This clone showed up just once. CDR3 residues: CASSLVRDTEAFF. CDR3 DNA: TGTGCCAGCAGCTTAGTCAGAGACACTGAAGCTTTCTTT. V is TRBV11-3 and J is TRBJ1-1, with D unclear. This CDR3 is built from 13 residues. V lost 1 base to trimming and J lost 3 bases, with 6 bases between them. In germline, CDR1 is SGHNT, CDR2 YENEEA.